This is a list of T cell receptor beta chains from one sample in a study of metastatic and nonmetastatic thyroid tumors. TCRdb reanalyzed the PCR reads via MiXCR. The data show approximately 16,000 clones, over 10% seen once. Sequencing was carried out using blood. The receptors were sampled from a female donor with papillary thyroid cancer or a benign thyroid nodule (not recorded which). Some clones in this sample may be carry-over from other donors' samples. Both conserved end residues are part of each CDR3. D genes are given only for firm matches. The size field is filled for only some rows; it gives once, few, many or a size class.

clone_size j_call v_call d_call cdr3_aa cdr3_nt
few TRBJ2-2 TRBV6-2/TRBV6-3 TRBD2 CASSYASGGNTGELFF TGTGCCAGCAGTTACGCGAGCGGGGGTAACACCGGGGAGCTGTTTTTT
few TRBJ1-1 TRBV12-3/TRBV12-4 - CASSKNTEAFF TGTGCCAGCAGTAAGAACACTGAAGCTTTCTTT
- TRBJ2-1 TRBV13 - CASSPPGLSSYNEQFF TGTGCCAGCAGCCCTCCGGGACTCAGCTCCTACAATGAGCAGTTCTTC
medium-sized TRBJ2-7 TRBV6-6 TRBD2 CASSYQAGVSEQYF TGTGCCAGCAGTTACCAAGCGGGGGTGAGCGAGCAGTACTTC
- TRBJ1-2 TRBV6-1 - CASRDNSFYGYTF TGTGCCAGCAGGGACAATTCGTTCTATGGCTACACCTTC
many TRBJ2-7 TRBV4-1 - CASSSTLSYEQYF TGCGCCAGCAGCTCAACCCTCTCCTACGAGCAGTACTTC
many TRBJ2-1 TRBV7-2 TRBD2 CASSLQRENEQFF TGTGCCAGCAGCCTCCAGCGGGAAAATGAGCAGTTCTTC
many TRBJ1-3 TRBV19 TRBD1 CASSILRDRGNTIYF TGTGCCAGTAGTATACTCCGGGACAGAGGAAACACCATATATTTT
many TRBJ1-4 TRBV6-5 - CASSYSSGGGEKLFF TGTGCCAGCAGTTACTCCTCGGGGGGCGGTGAAAAACTGTTTTTT
- TRBJ2-5 TRBV20-1 TRBD2 CSARLSSGLGETQYF TGCAGTGCTAGACTGTCTAGCGGGCTGGGGGAGACCCAGTACTTC
many TRBJ1-6 TRBV18 TRBD1 CASSPKTGNSPLHF TGTGCCAGCTCACCAAAGACAGGGAATTCACCCCTCCACTTT
many TRBJ1-1 TRBV29-1 TRBD1 CSVADRGAEAFF TGCAGCGTGGCAGACAGGGGGGCTGAAGCTTTCTTT
- TRBJ2-1 TRBV19 TRBD1 CASSTGQGVQLNEQFF TGTGCCAGTAGTACCGGACAGGGAGTACAACTCAATGAGCAGTTCTTC
many TRBJ2-5 TRBV18 - CASSPNRPQGETQYF TGTGCCAGCTCACCCAACAGGCCCCAGGGGGAGACCCAGTACTTC
few TRBJ2-1 TRBV19 - CASSIYNEQFF TGTGCCAGTAGTATCTACAATGAGCAGTTCTTC
- TRBJ2-6 TRBV7-3 TRBD1 CASSFDRVGANVLTF TGTGCCAGCAGCTTCGACAGGGTTGGGGCAAACGTACTGACTTTC
many TRBJ2-3 TRBV5-4 TRBD2 CASSLAASGSYTQYF TGTGCCAGCAGCCTGGCCGCTAGCGGGAGTTATACGCAGTATTTT
many TRBJ2-1 TRBV28 TRBD2 CAGSGVSGRGYNEQFF TGTGCCGGGTCGGGGGTTAGCGGGAGAGGTTACAATGAGCAGTTCTTC
few TRBJ2-7 TRBV12-3/TRBV12-4 TRBD2 CDRADSGSSYEQYF TGTGACAGAGCCGATAGCGGGAGCTCCTACGAGCAGTACTTC
- TRBJ2-7 TRBV28 TRBD2 CASSLWGGVGSTYEQYF TGCGCCAGCAGTTTGTGGGGGGGAGTGGGCTCAACCTACGAGCAGTACTTC
few TRBJ1-6 TRBV6-4 - CASRDSGSPLHF TGTGCCAGCCGAGACTCGGGTTCACCCCTCCACTTT
many TRBJ2-7 TRBV5-1 - CASSLKEGYGSYEQHF TGCGCCAGCAGCTTGAAAGAGGGGTACGGATCCTACGAGCAGCACTTC
few TRBJ1-2 TRBV2 - CASRQLGVGYTF TGTGCCAGCAGACAACTGGGGGTTGGCTACACCTTC
many TRBJ2-7 TRBV24-1 - CATTRFKTVPSYEQYF TGTGCCACCACGAGATTTAAGACAGTGCCCTCCTACGAGCAGTACTTC
many TRBJ2-1 TRBV5-1 - CASSQEGTSYNEQFF TGCGCCAGCAGCCAGGAGGGAACCTCCTACAATGAGCAGTTCTTC
- TRBJ2-7 TRBV6-6 - CASSYSLDASYEQYF TGTGCCAGCAGTTATAGTTTGGACGCCTCCTACGAGCAGTACTTC
many TRBJ1-5 TRBV20-1 - CSARGGWSNQPQHF TGCAGTGCTCGAGGGGGTTGGAGCAATCAGCCCCAGCATTTT
- TRBJ1-4 TRBV27 - CASSLGGFGGKLFF TGTGCCAGCAGTCTAGGAGGGTTCGGGGGAAAACTGTTTTTT
- TRBJ1-3 TRBV6-1 - CASTRIGGESGNTIYF TGTGCCAGCACGAGGATAGGGGGGGAGTCGGGAAACACCATATATTTT
many TRBJ1-6 TRBV4-1 - CASSQEVTGESPLHF TGCGCCAGCAGCCAAGAGGTCACGGGTGAATCACCCCTCCACTTT
many TRBJ2-7 TRBV11-2 TRBD1 CASSFRGREQYF TGTGCCAGCAGCTTCAGGGGGCGCGAGCAGTACTTC
many TRBJ2-1 TRBV20-1 - CSARDSAAMQFF TGCAGTGCTAGAGATTCAGCAGCGATGCAGTTCTTC